The rows below give T cell receptor beta chains drawn from one sample of a study of cytomegalovirus exposure and HLA in healthy donors. Produced via immunoSEQ multiplex PCR; TCRdb's table is partial and in-frame only. The profile shows 150,000 or so clones, more than 60% of them singletons. The sequencing input was PBMCs. The origin of the receptors is a female donor in good health and CMV-seronegative. The CDR3 runs from the conserved cysteine through the conserved F or W.

v_gene: TRBV19; j_gene: TRBJ2-5; CDR3aa: CASSQRVIGGEETQYF
v_gene: TRBV19; j_gene: TRBJ2-7; CDR3aa: CASRSASGYEQYF
v_gene: TRBV5-4; j_gene: TRBJ1-2; CDR3aa: CASHPRIQGAQNGYTF
v_gene: TRBV27; j_gene: TRBJ2-1; CDR3aa: CASSSPEITNEQFF
v_gene: TRBV28; j_gene: TRBJ2-1; CDR3aa: CASSTGLAGHASDEQFF
v_gene: TRBV5-1; j_gene: TRBJ1-1; CDR3aa: CASSERELEGNTEAFF
v_gene: TRBV6-6; j_gene: .; CDR3aa: CASGGGAGYEQYF
v_gene: TRBV7-9; j_gene: TRBJ1-2; CDR3aa: CSSSLDRDGYTF
v_gene: TRBV4-2; j_gene: TRBJ2-5; CDR3aa: CASSQEDLQGKEQYF
v_gene: TRBV19; j_gene: TRBJ2-7; CDR3aa: CASSSRGLAGGNLSYEQYF
v_gene: TRBV21-1; j_gene: TRBJ1-5; CDR3aa: CASSSGPEEPQHF
v_gene: TRBV5-1; j_gene: TRBJ1-1; CDR3aa: CASSLHRGENTEAFF
v_gene: TRBV14; j_gene: TRBJ1-2; CDR3aa: CASSQGDSRPQLF
v_gene: TRBV30; j_gene: TRBJ1-2; CDR3aa: CAWTIGLDYGYTF
v_gene: TRBV2; j_gene: TRBJ2-7; CDR3aa: CASTWDRGRPEQYF
v_gene: TRBV4-2; j_gene: TRBJ2-1; CDR3aa: CASSQDPTSGRAYEQFF
v_gene: TRBV19; j_gene: TRBJ1-6; CDR3aa: CASSIRDRGRRNSPLHF
v_gene: TRBV20-1; j_gene: TRBJ2-1; CDR3aa: CSPALGNEQFF
v_gene: TRBV7-9; j_gene: TRBJ2-3; CDR3aa: CASSLDPLGGQGTQYF
v_gene: TRBV14; j_gene: TRBJ1-1; CDR3aa: CASSQGASTEAFF
v_gene: TRBV5-8; j_gene: TRBJ1-1; CDR3aa: CASRQPLGAMNTEAFF
v_gene: TRBV7-9; j_gene: TRBJ2-7; CDR3aa: CASSFGTETYEQYF
v_gene: TRBV6-5; j_gene: TRBJ1-1; CDR3aa: CASSPGQLNTEAFF
v_gene: TRBV5-4; j_gene: TRBJ1-1; CDR3aa: CASSAGQGASEAFF
v_gene: TRBV25-1; j_gene: TRBJ2-2; CDR3aa: CAIFLGGGELFF
v_gene: TRBV19; j_gene: TRBJ1-3; CDR3aa: CASRSLRRDNSGNTIYF
v_gene: TRBV19; j_gene: TRBJ2-7; CDR3aa: CASSIDRQGPYEQYF
v_gene: TRBV29-1; j_gene: TRBJ1-2; CDR3aa: CSVGEGSGYGYTF
v_gene: TRBV2; j_gene: TRBJ1-1; CDR3aa: CASREGQGPNTEAFF
v_gene: TRBV5-8; j_gene: TRBJ1-2; CDR3aa: CASSLLLQARNYGYTF
v_gene: TRBV6-5; j_gene: TRBJ2-7; CDR3aa: CASYDRYEQYF
v_gene: TRBV9; j_gene: TRBJ2-1; CDR3aa: CASSGLTGGGNEQFF
v_gene: TRBV18; j_gene: TRBJ1-6; CDR3aa: CASSPVPGQGNSPLHF
v_gene: TRBV6-1; j_gene: TRBJ2-7; CDR3aa: CASSERGLEMEYF
v_gene: TRBV25-1; j_gene: TRBJ2-1; CDR3aa: CASIAGDYNEQFF
v_gene: TRBV18; j_gene: TRBJ1-5; CDR3aa: CASSDRGDQPQHF
v_gene: TRBV7-2; j_gene: TRBJ2-5; CDR3aa: CASSSRPRGLLETQYF
v_gene: TRBV5-1; j_gene: TRBJ1-1; CDR3aa: CASSARTGRNTEAFF
v_gene: TRBV14; j_gene: TRBJ1-2; CDR3aa: CASSQDRTGLKPNYGYTF
v_gene: TRBV13; j_gene: TRBJ2-6; CDR3aa: CASSGRQGYHSGANVLTF
v_gene: TRBV18; j_gene: TRBJ1-6; CDR3aa: CASSQAGHSGWDSPLHF
v_gene: TRBV19; j_gene: TRBJ1-2; CDR3aa: CASSIGEGRARAYGYTF